This entry concerns a single T cell receptor (beta chain). This clone was detected a few times. What antigen it recognizes has not been identified. No per-base quality is available; no much larger clone lies one base away. Libraries were constructed by the immunoSEQ multiplex PCR assay. Alongside multiparametric flow cytometry, deep sequencing of rearranged TCR beta loci was used to profile the T cell repertoires. TCRdb stores this immuneACCESS table with in-frame sequences only. Part of the clones is absent; in the studies checked, under half of the shortfall reflects unresolved V genes, and no reason is known for the rest. The sample data list tens of thousands of clones, and over 70% of these were observed just once. Over 1.3% of the sample is in the top ten clones. These data come from a study of lymphopenia after photon versus proton radiotherapy (dated by TCRdb to the late 2010s). Looking at the study overall: Photon and proton radiation therapy were compared by the study for their immunological effects in patients with gastrointestinal tumors who developed high-grade lymphopenia. The cohort comprised 20 to 25 patients with gastrointestinal tumors who received either photon or proton therapy and then developed lymphopenia. The study was designed to characterize how the impact on the immune system differs between the two radiation modalities.

Overall study results and their limits: Across the cohort, an inverse correlation was found between a larger post-nadir drop in TCR diversity and overall survival time among patients who died. The survival association was assessed only in patients who died, and better survival with proton therapy was presented by the authors as a possibility rather than a demonstrated result. Relative stability during treatment was observed in proton-treated patients, whereas loss of naive T cells and TCR diversity and gain of effector/memory populations were observed in photon-treated patients. After the lymphocyte count nadir, oligoclonal expansion, especially of CD8+ Temra cells, was observed in photon-treated repertoires, and the drop in diversity was driven by this expansion.

The CDR3, cysteine through phenylalanine, is 15 amino acids long. The read is trimmed to its CDR3 DNA, 45 bases read in frame from base 1. CDR1 MDHEN and CDR2 SYDVKM were looked up in the germline V gene. V is trimmed back by 5 bases and J by 2 bases, and the junction contains 4 bases that no gene match accounts for. Sequencing was performed on peripheral blood, taken from a patient treated with proton-based radiotherapy. Recombination joined TRBV28 with TRBJ2-1; a stretch of 9 junction bases matches TRBD1. The origin of this receptor is a man aged 55 to 70 with pancreatic cancer. CDR3 loop: CASSLGTGTYNEQFF. The DNA sequence follows: TGTGCCAGCAGTCTCGGGACAGGGACCTACAATGAGCAGTTCTTC. Reference TRBV28 and TRBJ2-1 genes cover what lies past the CDR3, so the full variable domain is DVKVTQSSRYLVKRTGEKVFLECVQDMDHENMFWYRQDPGLGLRLIYFSYDVKMKEKGDIPEGYSVSREKKERFSLILESASTNQTSMYLCASSLGTGTYNEQFFGPGTRLTVL.